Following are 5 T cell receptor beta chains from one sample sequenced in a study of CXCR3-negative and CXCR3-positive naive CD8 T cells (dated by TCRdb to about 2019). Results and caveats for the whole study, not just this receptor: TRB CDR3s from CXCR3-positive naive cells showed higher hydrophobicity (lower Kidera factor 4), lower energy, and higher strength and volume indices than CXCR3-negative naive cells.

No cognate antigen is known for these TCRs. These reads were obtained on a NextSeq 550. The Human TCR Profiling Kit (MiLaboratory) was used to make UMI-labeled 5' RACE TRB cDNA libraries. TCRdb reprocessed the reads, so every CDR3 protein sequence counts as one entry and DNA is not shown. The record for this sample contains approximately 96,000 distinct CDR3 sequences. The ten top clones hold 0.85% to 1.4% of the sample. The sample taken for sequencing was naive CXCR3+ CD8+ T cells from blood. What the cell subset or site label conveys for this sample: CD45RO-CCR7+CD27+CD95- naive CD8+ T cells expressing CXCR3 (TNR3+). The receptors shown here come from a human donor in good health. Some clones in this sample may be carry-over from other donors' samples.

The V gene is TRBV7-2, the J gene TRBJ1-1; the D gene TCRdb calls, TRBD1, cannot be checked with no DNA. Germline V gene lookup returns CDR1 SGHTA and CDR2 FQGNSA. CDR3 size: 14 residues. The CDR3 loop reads CASRPRVGNTEAFF.

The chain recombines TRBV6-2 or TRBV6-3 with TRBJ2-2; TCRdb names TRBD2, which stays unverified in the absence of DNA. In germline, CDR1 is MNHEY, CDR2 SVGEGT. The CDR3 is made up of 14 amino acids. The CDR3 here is CASSWRTSTLELFF.

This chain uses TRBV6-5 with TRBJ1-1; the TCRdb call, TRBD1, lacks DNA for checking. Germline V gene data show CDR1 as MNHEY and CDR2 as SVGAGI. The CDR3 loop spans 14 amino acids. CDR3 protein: CASSYSPLPFEAFF.

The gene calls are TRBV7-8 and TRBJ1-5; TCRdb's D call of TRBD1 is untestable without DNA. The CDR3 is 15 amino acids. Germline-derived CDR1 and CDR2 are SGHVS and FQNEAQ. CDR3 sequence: CASSLDDREQWPQHF. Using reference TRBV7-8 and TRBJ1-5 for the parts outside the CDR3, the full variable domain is GAGVSQSPRYKVAKRGQDVALRCDPISGHVSLFWYQQALGQGPEFLTYFQNEAQLDKSGLPSDRFFAERPEGSVSTLKIQRTQQEDSAVYLCASSLDDREQWPQHFGDGTRLSIL.

The CDR3 here is CASSLSGGAVETQYF. This chain joins TRBV7-3 and TRBJ2-5; the D call from TCRdb, TRBD1, cannot be confirmed without DNA. The germline gives CDR1 SGHTA, CDR2 FQGTGA. This CDR3 spans 15 amino acids.